The present entry profiles one TCR beta chain with its context. Its antigen is still unknown. Sequenced by immunoSEQ multiplex PCR; TCRdb stores in-frame clones only, minus some. The data hold 440,000 or so clones, with 90% observed a single time. This CDR3 is 14 amino acids long. The germline gives CDR1 LGHDT, CDR2 YNNKEL (reference sequence). Between the trimmed V and J ends, which lost 5 bases and 3 bases, there was a span of 12 bases. Treatment defined: 19 received Ad26.COV2.S at low or high dose, single or two shots; 5 received placebo; per-sample allocation not given. Specimens were obtained on day 63 following the first vaccine or placebo injection. Recruitment in Boston yielded a donor of adult age, 18-55 years. The sample belongs to a study of Ad26.COV2.S vaccination and SARS-CoV-2 variants. At the level of the study: Recipients of Ad26.COV2.S got it intramuscularly, once or twice 56 days apart.

Study-level points and caveats: Those who received vaccine or placebo ended up with similar non-spike TCR breadth.

This sequence was found in a person aged 18-60 years who received the Ad26.COV2.S COVID-19 vaccine or a placebo. The material sequenced was peripheral blood, taken in a trial of Ad26.COV2.S vaccine versus placebo. The chain couples TRBV3-1 (or the pseudogene TRBV3-2) to TRBJ2-3; D is possibly TRBD2 (6 bases). This CDR3 is CASSWAGPTDTQYF. The CDR3 DNA reads as TGTGCCAGCAGCTGGGCGGGGCCAACAGATACGCAGTATTTT.